These 20 T cell receptor beta chains were sequenced from one sample in a study of T cell repertoires in urothelial bladder cancer. The protocol was immunoSEQ multiplex PCR, while the TCRdb copy is restricted to in-frame clones and leaves out a portion. The sample holds about 6,400 clones, 65% to 75% seen once. The sequencing input was tumor-infiltrating cells from bladder cancer. Receptors originate from a human donor with urothelial carcinoma.

This chain uses TRBV18 with TRBJ2-3; TRBD2 might be the D (6 bases). V was clipped by 1 base and J by 6 bases, with 14 bases between them. CDR1 KGHSH and CDR2 LQKENI come from the germline V gene. The CDR3 consists of 15 residues. This CDR3 reads CASSPLRGLLDTQYF. DNA of the CDR3: TGTGCCAGCTCACCACTGCGGGGCCTCCTGGATACGCAGTATTTT.

This clone occurred once. The rearrangement joins TRBV7-8 to TRBJ2-1; 7 nucleotides agree with TRBD2. CDR3 length equals 14 residues. CDR1 is SGHVS, CDR2 FQNEAQ, per germline. Trimming took 1 base from V and 5 from J; bases not matched to a gene: 2. CDR3 DNA: TGTGCCAGCAGCTTAGGCGGGGGAAACAATGAGCAGTTCTTC. It translates to CASSLGGGNNEQFF.

The chain recombines TRBV7-2 with TRBJ2-3, with D possibly called TRBD1 or TRBD2 (5 bases each). CDR1 is SGHTA, CDR2 FQGNSA, per germline. CDR3 length: 17 amino acids. Deletions cut 1 base from V and 2 bases from J, with 16 bases between. CDR3 sequence: CASSLVGSGPYTDTQYF. In DNA form, the CDR3 reads TGTGCCAGCAGCTTAGTGGGGTCGGGACCCTACACAGATACGCAGTATTTT.

This sequence joins TRBV30 and TRBJ1-4; D is perhaps TRBD1 (5 bases). The V end was cut by 4 bases, the J end by 4 bases, with 10 bases between. The CDR3 is made up of 13 amino acids. CDR1 is GTSNPN, CDR2 SVGIG, per germline (reference sequence). The CDR3 here is CAWNRGDNEKLFF. The CDR3 DNA reads as TGTGCCTGGAATAGGGGAGATAATGAAAAACTGTTTTTT.

The genes are TRBV27 and TRBJ1-4; 8 bases line up with TRBD1. In germline, CDR1 is MNHEY, CDR2 SMNVEV (reference sequence). Germline trimming cut 2 bases from V and 8 bases from J; bases unmatched to any gene: 4. This CDR3 has 14 residues. The CDR3 DNA reads as TGTGCCAGCAGTTTAAGTTACAGGGGGGAAAAACTGTTTTTT. Protein sequence: CASSLSYRGEKLFF.

The chain recombines TRBV5-6 with TRBJ2-5; D assignment may be TRBD1 or TRBD2 (5 bases each). Trimming shortened V by 5 bases and J by 3 bases, and 14 bases separated the two germline ends. CDR1 and CDR2 from the germline V gene are SGHDT and YYEEEE. The length of the CDR3 is 14 residues. The CDR3 here is CASSVLGEKETQYF. The CDR3 nucleotides read TGTGCCAGCAGTGTCTTGGGGGAGAAAGAGACCCAGTACTTC.

The rearrangement uses TRBV18 and TRBJ2-3; no firm D call. The CDR3 is 14 amino acids. The germline V gene encodes CDR1 KGHSH and CDR2 LQKENI. Deletions cut 0 bases from V and 6 bases from J, with 10 bases between. For the CDR3, the DNA is TGTGCCAGCTCACCACCGACGTACACGGATACGCAGTATTTT. Its protein is CASSPPTYTDTQYF.

This clone has a handful of counts. The chain links TRBV6-6 to TRBJ1-6; D possibly corresponds to TRBD1 (5 bases). Deletions cut 4 bases from V and 8 bases from J, with 9 bases between. The length of the CDR3 is 13 residues. Germline-derived CDR1 and CDR2 are MNHNY and SVGAGI (reference sequence). The CDR3 coding sequence is TGTGCCAGCAGTTCGTGGGGGGATTCACCCCTCCACTTT. Encoded protein: CASSSWGDSPLHF.

A few counts support this clone. The J gene is TRBJ1-6, the V gene TRBV5-1; TRBD1 might be the D (5 bases). V shed 4 bases and J shed 6 bases, with 11 bases lying between them. The length of the CDR3 is 14 residues. Germline values: CDR1 SGHRS, CDR2 YFSETQ. The CDR3 nucleotides are TGCGCCAGCAGCCCGGGACCGGGTAATTCACCCCTCCACTTT. Protein product: CASSPGPGNSPLHF.

The rearrangement joins TRBV2 to TRBJ2-7; maybe TRBD2 (6 bases). The CDR3 runs 16 residues. The V gene's germline CDR1 is SNHLY and CDR2 FYNNEI. V lost 6 bases and J 3 bases, leaving 21 bases between the germline ends. In DNA, the CDR3 is TGTGCCAGCAGGGGGGGTCCTAGGGCGAAGATCTACGAGCAGTACTTC. Protein sequence: CASRGGPRAKIYEQYF.

The V call is TRBV19, the J call TRBJ2-7; a possible D gene is TRBD2 (5 bases). This CDR3 has 13 residues. CDR1 and CDR2 from the germline V gene are LNHDA and SQIVND (reference sequence). V dropped 1 base and J dropped 6 bases, with 10 bases sitting between them. CDR3 DNA: TGTGCCAGTAGTATAGCGAGGACTGGCGAGCAGTACTTC. It translates to CASSIARTGEQYF.

This clone rates as large. The chain recombines TRBV12-5 with TRBJ2-7; a weak D match, TRBD1 (6 bases). Per the germline V gene, CDR1 is LGHNT and CDR2 is FRNRAP. Trimming cost V 6 bases and J 6 bases, with 15 bases left between them. This CDR3 region has 13 residues. This CDR3 is CASGPTGFGEQYF. Written as DNA, the CDR3 is TGTGCTAGTGGCCCAACAGGGTTCGGCGAGCAGTACTTC.

Only a few counts were recorded for this clone. This chain connects TRBV6-1 to TRBJ2-2; D is undetermined. Germline V gene sequence: CDR1 MNHNS, CDR2 SASEGT. V lost 5 bases and J 8 bases, leaving 9 bases between the germline ends. The CDR3 runs to 12 residues. CDR3: CASSPDGGELFF. CDR3 DNA: TGTGCCAGCAGTCCAGACGGGGGGGAGCTGTTTTTT.

The gene calls are TRBV6-4 and TRBJ1-2; D uncertain. Germline V gives CDR1 MRHNA, CDR2 SNTAGT. The CDR3 length is 15 residues. Trimming removed 3 bases at V and 4 bases at J, with 15 bases between. Written as DNA, the CDR3 is TGTGCCAGCAGTGAAACGGTCAGCTCCGGCTATGGCTACACCTTC. Protein product: CASSETVSSGYGYTF.

V is TRBV28 and J is TRBJ2-1, with 12 bases fitting TRBD2. Germline CDR1 MDHEN, CDR2 SYDVKM. The CDR3 has 17 residues. V was clipped by 2 bases and J by 7 bases; unmatched bases: 9. The CDR3 DNA is TGTGCCAGCAGTTTAGGACTAGGACTAGCGGGGAAAAATGAGCAGTTCTTC. Translating gives CASSLGLGLAGKNEQFF.

This clone turned up a few times. The chain couples TRBV7-9 to TRBJ1-6, with D possibly matching TRBD1 (5 bases). The CDR3 is made up of 14 amino acids. Germline V gene sequence: CDR1 SEHNR, CDR2 FQNEAQ (reference sequence). The V end lost 5 bases, the J end lost 9 bases, and 14 bases lay between the germline ends. CDR3 nucleotide sequence: TGTGCCAGCAGCGCAACAGGAAAAGGTTCACCCCTCCACTTT. This codes for CASSATGKGSPLHF.

The chain has TRBV7-2 and TRBJ1-2; D not resolved. In germline, CDR1 is SGHTA, CDR2 FQGNSA. There are 16 residues in the CDR3. The V gene lost 5 bases and the J gene lost 2 bases, with 18 bases spanning the gap. The CDR3: CASSLGYRGSNYGYTF. DNA of the CDR3: TGTGCCAGCAGCCTAGGGTATCGGGGTTCAAACTATGGCTACACCTTC.

V usage is TRBV5-1 and J usage is TRBJ2-1, with D possibly called TRBD1 or TRBD2 (7 bases each). Germline CDR1 reads SGHRS; CDR2 reads YFSETQ. The CDR3 extends over 15 amino acids. Deletions cut 4 bases from V and 8 bases from J, with 19 bases between. The CDR3 nucleotides are TGCGCCAGCAGCCGCCAGGGGGGGTCGCAGGATGAGCAGTTCTTC. Translating it yields CASSRQGGSQDEQFF.

This chain connects TRBV6-5 to TRBJ1-3; D ambiguous. Between the trimmed V and J ends, which lost 11 bases and 0 bases, there was a span of 8 bases. Germline V gives CDR1 MNHEY, CDR2 SVGAGI. This CDR3 comprises 12 residues. The CDR3 sequence: CAHSNSGNTIYF. CDR3 nucleotide sequence: TGTGCCCACAGCAACTCTGGAAACACCATATATTTT.

In this sample, this clone turned up a few times. This CDR3 reads CASSARAAGANVLTF. CDR3 nucleotides: TGTGCCAGCAGTGCCCGGGCTGCTGGGGCCAACGTCCTGACTTTC. The chain employs TRBV2 and TRBJ2-6; no clear D. CDR1 is SNHLY, CDR2 FYNNEI, per germline. This CDR3 region has 15 residues. V was clipped by 4 bases and J by 2 bases, with 9 bases between them.